One and the same sample provided the 5 T cell receptor beta chains below, sequenced in a study of T cell changes during pregnancy in multiple sclerosis. Sequencing used immunoSEQ multiplex PCR; TCRdb keeps in-frame clones, though not all of them. The sample lists around 80,000 clones, 92% occurring once. The sequenced sample was peripheral blood, obtained before pregnancy. The receptors were sampled from a female donor with multiple sclerosis, enrolled in a pregnancy study.

The chain is built from TRBV7-9 and TRBJ2-7; 8 bases are shared with TRBD2. Germline V gene lookup returns CDR1 SEHNR and CDR2 FQNEAQ (reference sequence). V lost 5 bases, J lost 7 bases, and 16 bases stayed unmatched. The CDR3 length is 16 residues. The CDR3 protein is CASSPRTGAGVGEQYF. CDR3 DNA sequence: TGTGCCAGCAGCCCTCGGACGGGAGCGGGAGTAGGGGAGCAGTACTTC.

The chain links TRBV29-1 to TRBJ2-1; TRBD2 matches 10 bases. Germline-derived CDR1 and CDR2 are SQVTM and ANQGSEA. V lost 7 bases to trimming and J lost 7 bases; unmatched junction nucleotides: 16. This CDR3 is 16 amino acids long. The CDR3 is CSARIPRGTSANEQFF. DNA of the CDR3: TGCAGCGCCCGGATCCCCCGCGGGACTAGCGCTAATGAGCAGTTCTTC.

CDR3 protein: CASSIRTSGSDTQYF. The CDR3 DNA reads as TGTGCCAGCAGCATAAGGACTAGCGGGAGTGATACGCAGTATTTT. The V gene is TRBV21-1, the J gene TRBJ2-3; TRBD2, the table's D call, was not compared with the DNA. TRBV21-1 is a known pseudogene. The CDR3 spans 15 residues.

The chain has TRBV29-1 and TRBJ2-1, with TRBD2 matching over 7 bases. This CDR3 spans 15 amino acids. CDR1 is SQVTM, CDR2 ANQGSEA, per germline. After removal of 2 bases from V and 0 bases from J, the junction contained 4 bases not matched to a gene. The CDR3 loop reads CSVELAGSSYNEQFF. The CDR3, as DNA: TGCAGCGTTGAATTAGCGGGCAGCTCCTACAATGAGCAGTTCTTC.

Note on this clone: Germline and junction disagree at one end, which may indicate a read error. The chain uses TRBV2 and TRBJ1-1; TRBD1 matches 7 bases. Germline values: CDR1 SNHLY, CDR2 FYNNEI. This CDR3 has 11 residues. CDR3 in amino acids: CASSPDRIPRF. Here the CDR3 DNA reads TGTGCCAGCAGTCCGGACAGGATTCCCCGTTTT.